These 23 T cell receptor beta chains share one sample of origin, sequenced in a study of cytomegalovirus exposure and HLA in healthy donors. Primers: 60 Vbeta forward and 13 Jbeta reverse. Clones were read by immunoSEQ multiplex PCR, and TCRdb kept only the in-frame ones, dropping some. The sample records tens of thousands of clones, 60% to 80% being singletons. Material: PBMCs. These receptors were obtained from a man in his sixties in good health and CMV-seropositive.

This clone came up a few times. CDR3 coding DNA: TGTGCCAGCAGTTTAGGGGCAGGGCGGGGAAACATTCAGTACTTC. Residues: CASSLGAGRGNIQYF. The chain has TRBV27 and TRBJ2-4; weak D call: TRBD2 (6 bases). V lost 2 bases and J 6 bases, leaving 14 bases between the germline ends. CDR1 MNHEY and CDR2 SMNVEV come from the germline V gene (reference sequence). The CDR3 consists of 15 residues.

The rearrangement links TRBV5-1 to TRBJ1-2, with 7 bases identical to TRBD1. The CDR3 has 12 amino acids. Germline values: CDR1 SGHRS, CDR2 YFSETQ. The V and J ends lost 4 bases and 8 bases, in that order; junction bases with no gene match: 5. The CDR3 region has the DNA TGCGCCAGCAGCCAGACAGGGATCGGCTACACCTTC. Protein product: CASSQTGIGYTF.

The rearrangement links TRBV10-1 to TRBJ2-3; D gene uncertain. The V gene lost 2 bases and the J gene lost 4 bases, with 7 bases spanning the gap. The CDR3 has 13 residues. Germline V gives CDR1 WNHNN, CDR2 SYGVQD (reference sequence). CDR3 loop: CASSEAAADTQYF. The CDR3, as DNA: TGCGCCAGCAGTGAGGCGGCAGCAGATACGCAGTATTTT.

The rearrangement joins TRBV5-6 to TRBJ2-1, with TRBD2 matching over 15 bases. This CDR3 has 16 residues. Germline V lookup: CDR1 SGHDT, CDR2 YYEEEE. With 0 bases clipped from V and 12 bases from J, the junction kept 7 bases outside the gene matches. The CDR3 DNA reads TGTGCCAGCAGCTTGGCGGGACTAGCGGGGGGTTTTGGGCAGTTCTTC. Its translation is CASSLAGLAGGFGQFF. The entire variable domain, with the rest obtained from reference TRBV5-6 and TRBJ2-1, is as follows: DAGVTQSPTHLIKTRGQQVTLRCSPKSGHDTVSWYQQALGQGPQFIFQYYEEEERQRGNFPDRFSGHQFPNYSSELNVNALLLGDSALYLCASSLAGLAGGFGQFFGPGTRLTVL.

CDR3 region: CASSSPGNNEQFF. As DNA, the CDR3 is TGTGCCAGTAGTTCTCCGGGAAACAATGAGCAGTTCTTC. The rearrangement links TRBV19 to TRBJ2-1; D may be TRBD2 (5 bases). Trimming left V 5 bases short and J 5 bases short, with 10 bases between. The CDR3 has 13 amino acids. Germline V gene sequence: CDR1 LNHDA, CDR2 SQIVND (reference sequence).

V gene TRBV9 combines with J gene TRBJ1-6, with D possibly TRBD1 on 6 matching bases. The CDR3 consists of 14 residues. Germline-derived CDR1 and CDR2 are SGDLS and YYNGEE. Trimming took off 2 bases at V and 5 bases at J, with 8 bases between the two ends. The CDR3 DNA sequence: TGTGCCAGCAGCGTTTACAGGGATAATTCACCCCTCCACTTT. It yields the protein CASSVYRDNSPLHF.

The genes are TRBV6-1 and TRBJ1-5; D is perhaps TRBD1 (5 bases). V lost 8 bases to trimming and J lost 8 bases, with 16 bases between them. Per germline, CDR1 MNHNS and CDR2 SASEGT. The CDR3 runs to 13 residues. The DNA for the CDR3 is TGTGCCAGCCGCGGGACGAACGGGGAGCCCCAGCATTTT. It is translated as CASRGTNGEPQHF.

V is TRBV5-1 and J is TRBJ2-1; D possibly corresponds to TRBD2 (5 bases). The V end lost 0 bases, the J end lost 5 bases, and 9 bases lay between the germline ends. This CDR3 has 14 residues. Germline lookup yields CDR1 SGHRS and CDR2 YFSETQ. CDR3 sequence reads: CASSLDGDNNEQFF. In DNA form, the CDR3 reads TGCGCCAGCAGCTTGGACGGGGATAACAATGAGCAGTTCTTC.

This clone has just one count. The V call is TRBV18, the J call TRBJ1-5; D is possibly TRBD1 (6 bases). Germline V gene sequence: CDR1 KGHSH, CDR2 LQKENI. The V end was cut by 2 bases, the J end by 7 bases, with 18 bases between. This CDR3 region has 16 residues. The CDR3 is CASSPWDTGARQPQHF. CDR3 bases: TGTGCCAGCTCACCATGGGACACAGGTGCCAGGCAGCCCCAGCATTTT. The complete variable domain, with remaining parts taken from reference TRBV18 and TRBJ1-5, reads NAGVMQNPRHLVRRRGQEARLRCSPMKGHSHVYWYRQLPEEGLKFMVYLQKENIIDESGMPKERFSAEFPKEGPSILRIQQVVRGDSAAYFCASSPWDTGARQPQHFGDGTRLSIL.

The rearrangement uses TRBV6-5 and TRBJ1-1; TRBD1 might be the D (5 bases). The V end was cut by 7 bases, the J end by 1 base, with 10 bases between. Germline V gene data show CDR1 as MNHEY and CDR2 as SVGAGI. The CDR3 has 13 amino acids. CDR3: CASKARENTEAFF. Written as DNA, the CDR3 is TGTGCCAGCAAGGCCAGGGAGAACACTGAAGCTTTCTTT.

The chain links TRBV6-4 to TRBJ2-2; TRBD1 matches at 7 bases. The CDR3 contains 16 residues. Unmatched junction bases numbered 5, after V lost 0 bases and J lost 4 bases. Germline V gives CDR1 MRHNA, CDR2 SNTAGT. CDR3 in amino acids: CASSDSNRGSTGELFF. DNA of the CDR3: TGTGCCAGCAGTGACTCGAACAGGGGCTCCACCGGGGAGCTGTTTTTT.

This clone was seen a few times. The chain carries TRBV5-1 and TRBJ2-1, with TRBD1 matching 8 bases. The germline CDR1 and CDR2 sequences are SGHRS and YFSETQ. J lost 7 bases, V lost 6 bases, and 6 bases had no gene match. The CDR3 has 13 residues. CDR3 coding DNA: TGCGCCAGCACCAGGGGGCGAAGTAATGAGCAGTTCTTC. The encoded protein is CASTRGRSNEQFF.

The chain uses TRBV11-2 and TRBJ2-5, with D unresolved. The V end was cut by 0 bases, the J end by 5 bases, with 13 bases between. Germline lookup yields CDR1 SGHAT and CDR2 FQNNGV. This CDR3 spans 15 amino acids. CDR3 bases: TGTGCCAGCAGCTTAGATCCCAATAGTTTGGAGACCCAGTACTTC. It yields the protein CASSLDPNSLETQYF. Based on the CDR3 plus reference TRBV11-2 and TRBJ2-5, the full variable domain is EAGVAQSPRYKIIEKRQSVAFWCNPISGHATLYWYQQILGQGPKLLIQFQNNGVVDDSQLPKDRFSAERLKGVDSTLKIQPAKLEDSAVYLCASSLDPNSLETQYFGPGTRLLVL.

The CDR3 coding sequence is TGCGCCAGCAGCCAAGATCTTTCAGCAGGGGACAAAGGGTCCAATGAAAAACTGTTTTTT. It is translated as CASSQDLSAGDKGSNEKLFF. The rearrangement links TRBV4-1 to TRBJ1-4, with a possible D match to TRBD1 (6 bases). The V gene's germline CDR1 is MGHRA and CDR2 YSYEKL. V gave up 0 bases and J gave up 5 bases, with 25 bases separating them. CDR3 length: 20 amino acids.

This clone was seen just once. The CDR3 sequence: CASMLPGTDTQYF. CDR3 in DNA: TGCGCCAGCATGTTGCCAGGCACAGATACGCAGTATTTT. This chain connects TRBV5-1 to TRBJ2-3, with D unclear. Trimming stripped 6 bases from V and 1 base from J, with 9 bases between. CDR1 and CDR2 from the germline V gene are SGHRS and YFSETQ. This CDR3 region has 13 residues.

V usage is TRBV11-2 and J usage is TRBJ1-1; 8 nucleotides match TRBD1. Looked up from germline, CDR1 is SGHAT and CDR2 is FQNNGV. This CDR3 spans 14 amino acids. V lost 5 bases and J lost 5; bases outside the gene matches: 7. CDR3 sequence (DNA): TGTGCCAGCAGCGCCGGGACAGGAGGGACTGAAGCTTTCTTT. Protein: CASSAGTGGTEAFF.

This chain links TRBV7-6 with TRBJ2-7; maybe TRBD1 (6 bases). V lost 2 bases, J lost 6 bases, and 11 bases lay in between. Germline V gene sequence: CDR1 SGHVS, CDR2 FNYEAQ. This CDR3 region has 13 residues. Here the CDR3 reads CASSLQQGSEQYF. As DNA, the CDR3 is TGTGCCAGCAGCTTACAACAGGGATCCGAGCAGTACTTC.

The chain has TRBV6-1 and TRBJ1-2; TRBD1 aligns across 8 bases. The CDR3 runs 12 residues. J was trimmed by 5 bases and V by 6 bases; bases with no gene match: 2. Germline V gene data show CDR1 as MNHNS and CDR2 as SASEGT. CDR3 DNA sequence: TGTGCCAGCAGGAGACAGGGGTATGGCTACACCTTC. Translating it yields CASRRQGYGYTF.

As concerns this clone: The conserved final phenylalanine or tryptophan is absent from the CDR3, which likely points to a read error. Because the CDR3's place on the DNA is in doubt, the DNA is left out and the CDR3 is given as listed by TCRdb. V is TRBV5-4 and J is TRBJ2-7; whether TRBD2, the table's D call, matches the DNA was not checked. The CDR3 has 14 amino acids, counting both end residues. Germline values: CDR1 SGHNT, CDR2 YYREEE (reference sequence). The chain's CDR3 is CASSPRTSGSVVSL.

The CDR3 here is CSVPLEGTQYF. The DNA of the CDR3 is TGCAGCGTCCCCTTGGAGGGTACCCAGTACTTC. The chain links TRBV29-1 to TRBJ2-5; D possibly corresponds to TRBD2 (6 bases). With 6 bases removed from V and 8 bases from J, the gap between germline ends came to 13 bases. Germline lookup yields CDR1 SQVTM and CDR2 ANQGSEA. CDR3 length: 11 amino acids.

The chain links TRBV2 to TRBJ2-5, with TRBD2 identical over 11 bases. Germline V gives CDR1 SNHLY, CDR2 FYNNEI. CDR3 length: 15 amino acids. The junction had 6 bases not matched to a gene; V was cut back by 7 bases and J by 2 bases. CDR3 nucleotide sequence: TGTGCCAGCATTAGCGGGGGGGCCGTACAAGAGACCCAGTACTTC. As protein: CASISGGAVQETQYF. The full variable domain, its missing parts supplied by reference TRBV2 and TRBJ2-5, is EPEVTQTPSHQVTQMGQEVILRCVPISNHLYFYWYRQILGQKVEFLVSFYNNEISEKSEIFDDQFSVERPDGSNFTLKIRSTKLEDSAMYFCASISGGAVQETQYFGPGTRLLVL.

This clone was counted a single time. V is TRBV7-9 and J is TRBJ1-3; D unresolved. Per germline, CDR1 SEHNR and CDR2 FQNEAQ (reference sequence). The ends were cut back, 5 bases at V and 0 bases at J, with 11 bases in the middle. The CDR3 consists of 15 residues. For the CDR3, the DNA is TGTGCCAGCAGCCCACCGGGTTTCTCTGGAAACACCATATATTTT. Its translation is CASSPPGFSGNTIYF.

This clone is a singleton in its sample. The chain joins TRBV5-1 to TRBJ1-1; the D gene is possibly TRBD1 (5 bases). Germline assignment: CDR1 SGHRS and CDR2 YFSETQ. The CDR3 contains 14 residues. The ends were cut back, 3 bases at V and 1 base at J, with 10 bases in the middle. The CDR3 here is CASSYRGENTEAFF. The CDR3 DNA reads as TGCGCCAGCAGCTACCGGGGGGAGAACACTGAAGCTTTCTTT.